A selection of T cell receptor beta chains follows, all from one sample in a study of OX40 agonist ivuxolimab in advanced cancers. The method was immunoSEQ multiplex PCR; TCRdb's version includes in-frame clones alone and lacks a portion of them. The sample includes fewer than 85,000 clones, approximately 91% of them seen just once. The sequencing here drew on CD4+ or CD8+ T cells sorted from blood, taken in a trial of the OX40 agonist ivuxolimab. These receptors all stem from an adult with an advanced solid tumor such as melanoma, head and neck, liver or kidney cancer. Each CDR3 is given with its conserved first and last residue. A D gene is named only where the DNA matches it firmly. Rows may omit the clone size; those that give it use once, few, many or a size class.

DNA: TGCAGCGCTCGGGACACAACCTACGAGCAGTACTTC; CDR3: CSARDTTYEQYF; length: 12; size: -; V: TRBV29-1; D: -; J: TRBJ2-7
DNA: TGTGCCAGCAGCCGAGGACTAGCATTGGTGGATACGCAGTATTTT; CDR3: CASSRGLALVDTQYF; length: 15; size: -; V: TRBV11-2; D: TRBD2; J: TRBJ2-3
DNA: TGTGCCAGCAGCTTAATGGCGGGATCTGGAAACACCATATATTTT; CDR3: CASSLMAGSGNTIYF; length: 15; size: -; V: TRBV7-8; D: -; J: TRBJ1-3
DNA: TGCAGCGTTGAAGACCTAGCGGGAGGTGGCACCGGGGAGCTGTTTTTT; CDR3: CSVEDLAGGGTGELFF; length: 16; size: -; V: TRBV29-1; D: TRBD2; J: TRBJ2-2
DNA: TGTGCCAGTACTACTAGCAATCAGCCCCAGCATTTT; CDR3: CASTTSNQPQHF; length: 12; size: once; V: TRBV19; D: -; J: TRBJ1-5
DNA: TGTGCCAGGATCCGGGACAGGGGGGGTGAGGCTTTCTTT; CDR3: CARIRDRGGEAFF; length: 13; size: -; V: TRBV2; D: TRBD1; J: TRBJ1-1
DNA: TGTGCCAGCAGCAAAGTCAGACAGAGAAACACTGAAGCTTTCTTT; CDR3: CASSKVRQRNTEAFF; length: 15; size: few; V: TRBV21-1; D: -; J: TRBJ1-1
DNA: TGTGCCAGCTCACTTGCCGGGACTAGCGGGAGCCCAAGCTCCTACGAGCAGTACTTC; CDR3: CASSLAGTSGSPSSYEQYF; length: 19; size: -; V: TRBV18; D: TRBD2; J: TRBJ2-7
DNA: TGTGCCAGCAGCTTAGATCAAGACAGTGAGCAGTTCTTC; CDR3: CASSLDQDSEQFF; length: 13; size: -; V: TRBV11-3; D: -; J: TRBJ2-1
DNA: TGCGCCAGCAGCTCGGGGCTCGGTGCTAGCTCCTACAATGAGCAGTTCTTC; CDR3: CASSSGLGASSYNEQFF; length: 17; size: -; V: TRBV5-1; D: -; J: TRBJ2-1
DNA: TGTGCCAGCAGCTCTCTAGCGGGAGACCCACATGAGCAGTTCTTC; CDR3: CASSSLAGDPHEQFF; length: 15; size: -; V: TRBV28; D: TRBD2; J: TRBJ2-1
DNA: TGTGCCAGCAGTTCCTTAGCGGTGAAAGACAATGAGCAGTTCTTC; CDR3: CASSSLAVKDNEQFF; length: 15; size: once; V: TRBV28; D: -; J: TRBJ2-1
DNA: TGTGCCAGCAGACCCACGGCAACCTACGAGCAGTACTTC; CDR3: CASRPTATYEQYF; length: 13; size: -; V: TRBV2; D: -; J: TRBJ2-7
DNA: TGCAGCGAAACTAGCGGTTACAATGAGCAGTTCTTC; CDR3: CSETSGYNEQFF; length: 12; size: -; V: TRBV29-1; D: TRBD2; J: TRBJ2-1
DNA: TGTGCCAGCAGCCAACAGGGGGCTCGAGAGCAGTACTTC; CDR3: CASSQQGAREQYF; length: 13; size: -; V: TRBV6-1; D: TRBD1; J: TRBJ2-7
DNA: TGCAGCGTTGAAAGGGGGCCTAGCGGGGGCACAGATACGCAGTATTTT; CDR3: CSVERGPSGGTDTQYF; length: 16; size: -; V: TRBV29-1; D: TRBD2; J: TRBJ2-3